This T cell receptor beta chain comes out of a study of cytomegalovirus exposure and HLA in healthy donors. V dropped 5 bases and J dropped 0 bases, with 11 bases sitting between them. This CDR3 comprises 15 residues. The germline V gene encodes CDR1 SGHDN and CDR2 FVKESK. Both 60 Vbeta primers and 13 Jbeta primers went into the PCR. The protocol was immunoSEQ multiplex PCR, while the TCRdb copy is restricted to in-frame clones and leaves out a portion. Among approximately 110,000 clones listed, around two thirds were seen once. The genes are TRBV14 and TRBJ1-3; a weak D match, TRBD1 (5 bases). The sequencing input was PBMCs. This receptor was taken from a man aged 55 to 69 in good health and CMV-seropositive. The CDR3 loop is CASSLQVLSGNTIYF. For the CDR3, the DNA is TGTGCCAGCAGCTTACAGGTCCTCTCTGGAAACACCATATATTTT.